The 5 T cell receptor beta chains presented below share a single source sample, sequenced in a study of T cell changes during pregnancy in multiple sclerosis. Clones were sequenced by immunoSEQ multiplex PCR, and TCRdb holds only the in-frame ones, with some missing. The sample yields some 40,000 clones, roughly 89% seen once. Sequencing was performed on CD4+ T cells from peripheral blood mononuclear cells, taken in the first trimester of pregnancy. These receptors were collected from a female donor with multiple sclerosis, enrolled in a pregnancy study.

The genes are TRBV14 and TRBJ2-7, with a weak D call TRBD1 (6 bases). In germline, CDR1 is SGHDN, CDR2 FVKESK. This CDR3 has 14 amino acids. V was shortened by 3 bases and J by 2 bases, with 11 bases between the two germline ends. The chain's CDR3 is CASSHLTGTYEQYF. The CDR3 DNA reads as TGTGCCAGCAGCCATTTGACAGGAACCTACGAGCAGTACTTC.

This chain joins TRBV9 and TRBJ2-2, with TRBD1 matching over 7 bases. Losses at the gene ends were 0 bases for V and 1 base for J; bases not matched to a gene: 3. CDR3 length equals 16 residues. CDR1 and CDR2 from the germline V gene are SGDLS and YYNGEE. For the CDR3, the DNA is TGTGCCAGCAGCGTAGAAAGGGGGCTGAACACCGGGGAGCTGTTTTTT. Amino acids: CASSVERGLNTGELFF.

This clone was picked up one time. V usage is TRBV14 and J usage is TRBJ1-1; D is possibly TRBD1 (6 bases). CDR1 and CDR2 from the germline V gene are SGHDN and FVKESK. V lost 4 bases and J lost 10, with 16 bases in between. There are 13 residues in the CDR3. In nucleotides, the CDR3 is TGTGCCAGCAGCCGAGAGACAGGAGTCCGAGCTTTCTTT. Amino acid sequence: CASSRETGVRAFF.

The chain uses TRBV29-1 and TRBJ1-2; 7 bases agree with TRBD1. Germline V gene lookup returns CDR1 SQVTM and CDR2 ANQGSEA. The CDR3 covers 13 residues. The trim removed 6 bases at V and 6 bases at J, leaving 10 bases unmatched. CDR3 coding DNA: TGCAGCGTCCTCTCTATGACAGGGAATGGCTACACCTTC. This translates into CSVLSMTGNGYTF.

V usage is TRBV6-6 and J usage is TRBJ2-7; possible D gene TRBD1, 6 bases. There are 14 residues in the CDR3. The germline gives CDR1 MNHNY, CDR2 SVGAGI (reference sequence). Trimming stripped 5 bases from V and 4 bases from J, with 15 bases between. The CDR3 nucleotides read TGTGCCAGCAGTCCACCGGACAGAGTTTACGAGCAGTACTTC. It is translated as CASSPPDRVYEQYF.